This T cell receptor beta chain was sequenced during a study of T cell clonotyping in hematopoietic cell transplantation. Study-wide findings and caveats: Graft donor and pretransplant recipient Inverse Simpson Index values predicted broader posttransplant TCR diversity. Without cell sorting, CD4 versus CD8 contributions remain unresolved. Few recipient clonotypes overlapped donors; over 95% were de novo at given depth. Pathologically expanded recipient clonotypes increased progressively from day 30 to day 180 as diversity fell.

Notes on this clone: Its antigen remains unknown.

The repertoire was sequenced with immunoSEQ multiplex PCR; TCRdb's copy has only in-frame clones and lacks some. The profile shows 5,500 to 7,500 clones, approximately 80% of them singletons. The CDR3 sequence is 13 residues long. Trimming pared 3 bases from V and 4 bases from J, leaving 9 bases between. CDR1 and CDR2 (germline): MNHNY, SVGAGI (reference sequence). This chain joins TRBV6-6 and TRBJ1-2, with D hard to call. The sequence came from a female patient younger than 45 who had an allogeneic stem cell transplant, so the T cells may come from the graft donor. Some clones in this sample may be carry-over from other donors' samples. Sequenced material: PBMCs, taken 100 days after allogeneic stem cell transplant. The CDR3 protein is CASSYVVLYGYTF. In nucleotides, the CDR3 is TGTGCCAGCAGTTATGTCGTTCTCTATGGCTACACCTTC.